This TCR beta chain came from a study of identical twins (dated by TCRdb to the mid-2010s). For the study in its entirety: The study deep-sequenced TCR alpha and beta repertoires from monozygotic twins, unrelated adults of various ages and cord blood to test whether fetal clonotypes persist. To rule out contamination, the twin experiments were replicated at different times with different library preparation protocols.

The full study reports these points: Conclusions relied on cross-sectional statistical analysis, since the same donors could not be followed over many years. Fewer insertions were carried by abundant cord blood beta clonotypes, a similar but weaker trend appeared in young adult naive repertoires, and no such trend appeared in memory repertoires. Invariant T cells such as MAIT and iNKT could partly confound zero-insertion analyses, although diverse VJ usage argued against such confounding for most clonotypes. Compared with coincidental sharing between unrelated individuals, out-of-frame TCR alpha sequences shared between twins had an excess of sequences with low generation probability. A weaker excess of twin sharing was found in beta out-of-frame sequences because the signal-to-noise ratio was lowered by fewer shared sequences. Recombination models systematically underestimated out-of-frame TCR alpha sharing in monozygotic twins but agreed with sharing between unrelated individuals.

Only healthy Caucasian donors were included. Three unrelated non-twin adults were additionally sequenced: a male aged 18 to 29, a male aged 50 to 59 and a female aged 50 to 59. Miltenyi CD45RO+ enrichment and human naive T-cell isolation kits were used to isolate memory (CD45RO+) and naive T cells from PBMC. Concerning this clonotype itself: Its antigen target is currently unknown. Within one base of it there is no much larger clone, and no base qualities were kept.

The protocol used for the library was 5' RACE. Instrument used: Illumina HiSeq 2000. A universal primer binding site was introduced by template switching, and a unique molecular identifier was present in the final cDNA, enabling accurate counting of TCR cDNA molecules. First-strand cDNA for TCR alpha and beta chains was synthesized from specific primers in the conserved constant-segment region. Each cDNA library was double barcoded, with a SMART-Mk sample barcode plus Illumina barcodes, to control for contamination. Two successive PCR steps introduced TruSeq adapter sequences along with Illumina sample barcodes. The TCR alpha and beta cDNA libraries were sequenced on the Illumina HiSeq platform using custom primers. In the source study's methods: MiGEC processed the raw reads to extract unique molecular identifiers, while MiXCR was used to determine the CDR3 positions. For each individual, recombination models were inferred using an EM algorithm with the repgenHMM and IGoR tools. The analysis of shared clonotypes was done with the tcR package in R, with sharing normalized by the product of cloneset sizes. Out-of-frame nonproductive sequences were analyzed to study raw recombination free of thymic and clonal selection effects. Using fastp at Q25 and MiXCR, TCRdb reprocessed the public reads and kept productive beta chains. Rows matching on CDR3 protein sequence are summarized as one entry with the most common DNA and genes. These V and J calls rely on TCRdb rather than the paper's analysis. For this sample the table gives about 340,000 distinct CDR3 sequences, of which roughly 9% were detected only once. The ten largest clonotypes hold about 8.1% of the sample.

The origin of this receptor is a woman in her forties or fifties in good health. Specimen: naive T cells sorted from blood. The sample's cell subset or site label, decoded: cells isolated with a human naive T-cell isolation kit.

Read as DNA, the sequence is TGCAGCGCATCGAGCGGGTGGGGCGGGGACGAGCAGTACTTC. It specifies CSASSGWGGDEQYF. The V and J genes are TRBV29-1 and TRBJ2-7; D gene: possibly TRBD2, on 6 matching bases. V lost 7 bases and J lost 5 bases; the stretch between them is 21 bases long. Counted from cysteine to phenylalanine, this CDR3 has 14 amino acids. Just CDR3 DNA is preserved here, 42 bases in frame from base 1. The germline V gene gives CDR1 as SQVTM and CDR2 as ANQGSEA.